The 25 T cell receptor beta chains below were found in one sample sequenced in a study of blood T cell repertoires in COVID-19. Measured with immunoSEQ multiplex PCR; TCRdb has only the in-frame clones, and not every one. The sample yields about 22,000 clones, 89% seen once. Material for sequencing was peripheral blood. Receptors were obtained from a human donor with active COVID-19. The donor label of this sample is uncertain.

The chain joins TRBV4-2 to TRBJ2-2; 10 nucleotides agree with TRBD2. The CDR3 covers 21 residues. The germline gives CDR1 LGHNA, CDR2 YNFKEQ. Unmatched junction bases numbered 13, after V lost 0 bases and J lost 0 bases. CDR3 DNA: TGTGCCAGCAGCCAAGATGCCGGGCTAGCGGGGGACTGGACGAACACCGGGGAGCTGTTTTTT. Translation gives CASSQDAGLAGDWTNTGELFF.

J is TRBJ2-3 and V is TRBV18; D gene uncertain. Trimming removed 1 base from V and 0 bases from J, with 8 bases in between. This CDR3 is built from 15 residues. Germline V lookup: CDR1 KGHSH, CDR2 LQKENI. CDR3 in amino acids: CASSPRVTSTDTQYF. The CDR3 region has the DNA TGTGCCAGCTCACCACGGGTGACTAGCACAGATACGCAGTATTTT.

The J gene is TRBJ2-5, the V gene TRBV11-2; 8 positions agree with TRBD1. This CDR3 spans 15 amino acids. CDR1 SGHAT and CDR2 FQNNGV come from the germline V gene. V lost 3 bases and J lost 4; bases outside the gene matches: 7. The CDR3 reads CASSFEDRARETQYF. CDR3 coding DNA: TGTGCCAGCAGCTTCGAGGACAGGGCAAGAGAGACCCAGTACTTC. Full variable domain (missing parts from reference TRBV11-2 and TRBJ2-5): EAGVAQSPRYKIIEKRQSVAFWCNPISGHATLYWYQQILGQGPKLLIQFQNNGVVDDSQLPKDRFSAERLKGVDSTLKIQPAKLEDSAVYLCASSFEDRARETQYFGPGTRLLVL.

This chain links TRBV7-2 with TRBJ2-7; TRBD2 might be the D (6 bases). The CDR3 is 14 amino acids. V lost 2 bases and J 5 bases, leaving 13 bases between the germline ends. Germline loops: CDR1 SGHTA, CDR2 FQGNSA. This CDR3 reads CASSLMGLRDEQYF. The DNA for the CDR3 is TGTGCCAGCAGCTTAATGGGACTCAGGGACGAGCAGTACTTC.

The chain employs TRBV5-4 and TRBJ1-3; D is undetermined. This CDR3 has 16 residues. Trimming stripped 0 bases from V and 1 base from J, with 11 bases between. Germline values: CDR1 SGHNT, CDR2 YYREEE (reference sequence). In DNA, the CDR3 is TGTGCCAGCAGCTTGGCCGGAGGGTGGTCTGGAAACACCATATATTTT. Translating gives CASSLAGGWSGNTIYF.

The chain joins TRBV11-2 to TRBJ2-5; 10 nucleotides match TRBD2. Germline V gene lookup returns CDR1 SGHAT and CDR2 FQNNGV. V shed 3 bases and J 2 bases; nucleotides not matched to a gene: 12. The CDR3 length is 18 residues. This chain's CDR3 is CASSFLGGASGGQETQYF. The CDR3 coding sequence is TGTGCCAGCAGCTTTCTGGGAGGAGCTAGCGGGGGACAAGAGACCCAGTACTTC.

The CDR3 loop reads CATAAGNYGYTF. In nucleotides, the CDR3 is TGTGCCACCGCGGCGGGGAACTATGGCTACACCTTC. The genes are TRBV25-1 and TRBJ1-2; D gene unclear. The length of the CDR3 is 12 residues. CDR1 and CDR2 (germline): MGHDK, SYGVNS. Between the trimmed V and J ends, which lost 10 bases and 2 bases, there was a span of 11 bases.

This rearrangement joins TRBV28 to TRBJ2-1; 14 bases are shared with TRBD2. The germline CDR1 and CDR2 sequences are MDHEN and SYDVKM. The CDR3 is 15 residues long. V dropped 6 bases and J dropped 5; count of bases not matched to a gene: 3. The CDR3 nucleotides are TGTGCCAGCAGGGGGGGACTAGCGGGAGACAATGAGCAGTTCTTC. It is translated as CASRGGLAGDNEQFF.

The rearrangement links TRBV3-1 (or the pseudogene TRBV3-2) to TRBJ2-2; D is undetermined. The CDR3 is 13 amino acids. In germline, CDR1 is LGHDT, CDR2 YNNKEL (reference sequence). The V and J ends lost 2 bases and 3 bases respectively, with 4 bases between them. CDR3 nucleotides: TGTGCCAGCAGCCAAAGCTACACCGGGGAGCTGTTTTTT. Translation gives CASSQSYTGELFF.

In this sample, this clone turned up once. The rearrangement uses TRBV29-1 and TRBJ2-5, with D possibly matching TRBD1 (5 bases). V gave up 5 bases and J gave up 4 bases, with 17 bases separating them. The CDR3 totals 14 residues. The germline V gene has CDR1 SQVTM and CDR2 ANQGSEA. CDR3: CSVLGAAHRETQYF. The CDR3 DNA is TGCAGCGTTTTAGGGGCGGCCCACCGAGAGACCCAGTACTTC.

J is TRBJ2-2 and V is TRBV7-2; TRBD2 agrees at 13 bases. The CDR3 totals 15 residues. The junction had 2 bases not matched to a gene; V was cut back by 4 bases and J by 6 bases. In germline, CDR1 is SGHTA, CDR2 FQGNSA. The CDR3 sequence is CASSSGLAGAGELFF. The CDR3 DNA reads as TGTGCCAGCAGCTCCGGACTAGCGGGAGCCGGGGAGCTGTTTTTT. The whole variable domain, remainder taken from reference TRBV7-2 and TRBJ2-2, is GAGVSQSPSNKVTEKGKDVELRCDPISGHTALYWYRQSLGQGLEFLIYFQGNSAPDKSGLPSDRFSAERTGGSVSTLTIQRTQQEDSAVYLCASSSGLAGAGELFFGEGSRLTVL.

The chain is built from TRBV28 and TRBJ1-4; 9 nucleotides match TRBD1. The CDR3 totals 15 residues. The germline gives CDR1 MDHEN, CDR2 SYDVKM. With V trimmed by 7 bases and J by 5 bases, 8 bases remained unmatched. CDR3 DNA: TGTGCCAGCATCGAATCCGGGACAGGGAATGAAAAACTGTTTTTT. This gives the protein CASIESGTGNEKLFF.

The V gene is TRBV20-1, the J gene TRBJ2-7; 9 bases are shared with TRBD2. The germline V gene has CDR1 DFQATT and CDR2 SNEGSKA (reference sequence). V lost 3 bases and J lost 2; bases outside the gene matches: 14. The CDR3 has 17 amino acids. The CDR3 here is CSASRLETSGVPYEQYF. The DNA of the CDR3 is TGCAGTGCTAGTCGACTCGAGACTAGCGGAGTCCCCTACGAGCAGTACTTC.

V is TRBV12-3 or TRBV12-4 and J is TRBJ2-1; D call uncertain. V was clipped by 6 bases and J by 3 bases, with 6 bases between them. The CDR3 totals 12 residues. CDR3 nucleotide sequence: TGTGCCAGCAGCCCCAACTACAATGAGCAGTTCTTC. Protein sequence: CASSPNYNEQFF.

The gene calls are TRBV19 and TRBJ2-1; 8 bases are a match to TRBD2. This CDR3 has 16 residues. V shed 8 bases and J 7 bases; nucleotides not matched to a gene: 16. Looked up from germline, CDR1 is LNHDA and CDR2 is SQIVND (reference sequence). The CDR3 spells CASRRFGSGRGNEQFF. The CDR3 DNA sequence: TGTGCCAGTCGTCGCTTTGGGAGCGGGAGAGGGAATGAGCAGTTCTTC.

This chain joins TRBV6-1 and TRBJ1-4; weak D call: TRBD1 (5 bases). The V gene lost 1 base and the J gene lost 2 bases, with 14 bases spanning the gap. The CDR3 is 17 residues long. Germline lookup yields CDR1 MNHNS and CDR2 SASEGT. CDR3 bases: TGTGCCAGCAGTGAAGGGTGGGGCTCCACCACTAATGAAAAACTGTTTTTT. It specifies CASSEGWGSTTNEKLFF.

This sequence joins TRBV7-2 and TRBJ2-3; 8 positions match TRBD2. The V gene end was trimmed by 5 bases and the J gene end by 6 bases; junction bases not matched to a gene: 7. Germline CDR1 reads SGHTA; CDR2 reads FQGNSA. The length of the CDR3 is 14 residues. The CDR3 DNA is TGTGCCAGCAGCCTAAGCGGGAGCCGGGATACGCAGTATTTT. The encoded protein is CASSLSGSRDTQYF.

The rearrangement joins TRBV28 to TRBJ2-7, with D possibly TRBD2 on 6 matching bases. Germline V gene data show CDR1 as MDHEN and CDR2 as SYDVKM. Between the trimmed V and J ends, which lost 1 base and 0 bases, there was a span of 16 bases. The CDR3 sequence is 17 residues long. The CDR3 spells CASSLSGKWGDSYEQYF. The CDR3 bases are TGTGCCAGCAGTTTATCTGGGAAGTGGGGGGACTCCTACGAGCAGTACTTC.

This chain joins TRBV5-4 and TRBJ2-1; D possibly corresponds to TRBD2 (6 bases). CDR1 is SGHNT and CDR2 is YYREEE in the germline V gene (reference sequence). V was cut by 4 bases and J by 8 bases, with 22 bases left in between. This CDR3 comprises 16 residues. The DNA of the CDR3 is TGTGCCAGCAGCCCCGGAGGTCTAGCGCCGACGGATGAGCAGTTCTTC. Its protein product is CASSPGGLAPTDEQFF.

The chain has TRBV7-3 and TRBJ1-1; D possibly corresponds to TRBD1 (5 bases). The CDR3 is 15 residues long. Trimming left V 1 base short and J 4 bases short, with 13 bases between. Germline V gene sequence: CDR1 SGHTA, CDR2 FQGTGA. CDR3 region: CASSLMPQEGTEAFF. CDR3 DNA sequence: TGTGCCAGCAGCTTAATGCCACAGGAGGGCACTGAAGCTTTCTTT.

V and J are TRBV28 and TRBJ2-1, with a tentative D call TRBD1 (6 bases). V dropped 5 bases and J dropped 8 bases, with 16 bases sitting between them. In germline, CDR1 is MDHEN, CDR2 SYDVKM. The CDR3 is 14 amino acids. The CDR3 sequence: CASSLLGGDHEQFF. DNA for the CDR3: TGTGCCAGCAGTCTCCTAGGGGGAGATCATGAGCAGTTCTTC.

The V gene is TRBV3-1 (or the pseudogene TRBV3-2), the J gene TRBJ1-6, with TRBD1 identical over 7 bases. After removal of 3 bases from V and 5 bases from J, the junction contained 4 bases not matched to a gene. This CDR3 has 15 amino acids. Germline V CDR1 and CDR2: LGHDT, YNNKEL (reference sequence). The CDR3 spells CASSHRDSNNSPLHF. The CDR3 DNA reads as TGTGCCAGCAGCCACCGGGACAGCAATAATTCACCCCTCCACTTT.

This clone counts as medium-sized (0.01 to 0.1%). The chain recombines TRBV2 with TRBJ1-4, with 7 bases fitting TRBD1. V lost 5 bases, J lost 10 bases, and 10 bases stayed unmatched. This CDR3 is 14 amino acids long. CDR1 is SNHLY, CDR2 FYNNEI, per germline. CDR3 nucleotides: TGTGCCAGCAGTAAGGACAGGCTCGTTGGAAAACTGTTTTTT. This translates into CASSKDRLVGKLFF. The full variable domain, completed using reference TRBV2 and TRBJ1-4, is EPEVTQTPSHQVTQMGQEVILRCVPISNHLYFYWYRQILGQKVEFLVSFYNNEISEKSEIFDDQFSVERPDGSNFTLKIRSTKLEDSAMYFCASSKDRLVGKLFFGSGTQLSVL.

The chain links TRBV3-1 (or the pseudogene TRBV3-2) to TRBJ1-2, with 11 bases identical to TRBD1. The CDR3 covers 13 residues. CDR1 and CDR2 from the germline V gene are LGHDT and YNNKEL (reference sequence). V trimming: 5 bases; J trimming: 7 bases; junction bases outside the gene matches: 3. The chain's CDR3 is CASSAGQGGGYTF. In nucleotides, the CDR3 is TGTGCCAGCAGCGCGGGACAGGGGGGTGGCTACACCTTC.

This chain uses TRBV7-2 with TRBJ2-4; 9 nucleotides align to TRBD2. The CDR3 covers 16 residues. Per germline, CDR1 SGHTA and CDR2 FQGNSA. Germline trimming cut 2 bases from V and 6 bases from J; bases unmatched to any gene: 8. This chain's CDR3 is CASSLIAGGPRNIQYF. CDR3 bases: TGTGCCAGCAGCTTAATTGCGGGAGGGCCAAGAAACATTCAGTACTTC.